This TCR beta chain emerged from a study of shared clonotypes between healthy human individuals. Study conclusions and caveats: Shared clonotypes: 4.5% to 6% naive CD4, around 4% naive CD8, less than 2.5% memory CD4, 0.4% memory CD8.

On sorted subsets, replicate PCRs used about 180 ng DNA, or approximately 33,000 T cell genomes. Assay used: immunoSEQ multiplex PCR; TCRdb lists only in-frame clones, some missing. The sample has around 1.5 million clones, 95% to 99% seen once; the top ten hold about 0.4%. Concerning this clone itself: The target antigen is unknown.

The donors were all Caucasian adults (living in Nashville, Tennessee). The germline V gene encodes CDR1 SGHNT and CDR2 YYREEE (reference sequence). The length of the CDR3 is 16 residues. V was trimmed by 4 bases and J by 2 bases, leaving 19 bases between them. The TCR was taken from a man aged 30-40 years in good health. The sequencing input was naive CD4+ T cells sorted from blood. Subset here: CD45RA+ positively selected. The chain links TRBV5-4 to TRBJ2-7, with D possibly TRBD1 on 6 matching bases. The CDR3 here is CASSQRDGTYAYEQYF. The CDR3 nucleotides read TGTGCCAGCAGCCAACGGGACGGGACATACGCCTACGAGCAGTACTTC.